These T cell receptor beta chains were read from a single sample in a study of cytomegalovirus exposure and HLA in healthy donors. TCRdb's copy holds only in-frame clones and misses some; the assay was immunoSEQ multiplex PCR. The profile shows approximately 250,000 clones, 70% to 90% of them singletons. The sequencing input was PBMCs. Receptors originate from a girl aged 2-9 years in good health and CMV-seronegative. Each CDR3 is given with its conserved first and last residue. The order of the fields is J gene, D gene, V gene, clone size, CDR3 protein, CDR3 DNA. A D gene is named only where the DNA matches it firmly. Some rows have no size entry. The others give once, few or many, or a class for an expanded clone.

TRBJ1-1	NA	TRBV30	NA	CAWRGGGRTEAFF	TGTGCCTGGAGGGGCGGGGGCCGCACTGAAGCTTTCTTT
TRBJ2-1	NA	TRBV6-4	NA	CASSEGQGATSGPYNEQFF	TGTGCCAGCAGTGAGGGGCAGGGGGCAACTAGCGGGCCCTACAATGAGCAGTTCTTC
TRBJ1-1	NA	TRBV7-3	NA	CARHYRDDLGRTEAFF	TGTGCCAGACACTACAGGGACGACTTGGGGCGTACTGAAGCTTTCTTT
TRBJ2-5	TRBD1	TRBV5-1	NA	CASSLGQGGETQYF	TGCGCCAGCAGCTTGGGACAGGGTGGAGAGACCCAGTACTTC
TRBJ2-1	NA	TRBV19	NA	CASSIDLAGPKDEQFF	TGTGCCAGTAGTATAGATCTGGCGGGTCCAAAGGATGAGCAGTTCTTC
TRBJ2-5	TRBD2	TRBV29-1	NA	CSVEQTNRGGETQYF	TGCAGCGTTGAACAGACCAATCGGGGGGGGGAGACCCAGTACTTC
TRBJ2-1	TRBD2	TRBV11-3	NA	CASSSSGGVNYNEQFF	TGTGCCAGCAGTTCTAGCGGGGGGGTTAACTACAATGAGCAGTTCTTC
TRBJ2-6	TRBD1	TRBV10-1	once	CASSPGQGPSGANVLTF	TGCGCCAGCAGCCCCGGACAGGGTCCCTCTGGGGCCAACGTCCTGACTTTC
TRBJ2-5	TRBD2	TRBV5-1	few	CASSLVGLAPSYQGETQYF	TGCGCCAGCAGCTTGGTGGGACTAGCCCCTTCGTACCAGGGAGAGACCCAGTACTTC
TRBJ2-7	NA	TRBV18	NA	CASSPGRSSYEQYF	TGTGCCAGCTCACCGGGGCGGAGCTCCTACGAGCAGTACTTC
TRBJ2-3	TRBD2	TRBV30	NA	CAWSVGLAGGTDTQYF	TGTGCCTGGAGTGTAGGACTAGCGGGAGGCACAGATACGCAGTATTTT
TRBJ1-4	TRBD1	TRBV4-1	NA	CASSQPDRDEEKLFF	TGCGCCAGCAGCCAACCGGACAGGGATGAAGAAAAACTGTTTTTT
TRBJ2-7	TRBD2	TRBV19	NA	CASSSGLAGGYEQYF	TGTGCCAGTAGTTCAGGACTAGCGGGCGGGTACGAGCAGTACTTC
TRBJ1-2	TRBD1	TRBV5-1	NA	CASSLDGQGTRFGYTF	TGCGCCAGCAGCTTGGATGGACAGGGAACTAGATTTGGCTACACCTTC
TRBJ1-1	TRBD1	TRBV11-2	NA	CASSLAGTGGLRAFF	TGTGCCAGCAGCTTAGCCGGTACAGGGGGGCTAAGGGCTTTCTTT
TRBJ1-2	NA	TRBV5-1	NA	CASSLAVVGVYGYTF	TGCGCCAGCAGCTTGGCCGTAGTCGGGGTCTATGGCTACACCTTC
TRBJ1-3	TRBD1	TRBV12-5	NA	CASGFSTGTGNTIYF	TGTGCTAGTGGTTTCTCGACAGGGACCGGAAACACCATATATTTT
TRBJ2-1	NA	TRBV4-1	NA	CASSQGVAANEQFF	TGCGCCAGCAGCCAAGGAGTAGCGGCTAATGAGCAGTTCTTC
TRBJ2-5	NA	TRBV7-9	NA	CASRSIMGGRGQETQYF	TGTGCCAGCAGGTCGATAATGGGGGGGCGGGGGCAAGAGACCCAGTACTTC
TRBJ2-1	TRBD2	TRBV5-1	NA	CASSPGLAGNNEQFF	TGCGCCAGCAGCCCCGGACTAGCGGGAAACAATGAGCAGTTCTTC
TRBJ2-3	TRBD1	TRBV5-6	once	CASSPLGQGTDTQYF	TGTGCCAGCAGCCCACTCGGACAGGGGACAGATACGCAGTATTTT
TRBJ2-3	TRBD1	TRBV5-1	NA	CASSPWDRDSTDTQYF	TGCGCCAGCAGCCCCTGGGACAGGGACAGCACAGATACGCAGTATTTT
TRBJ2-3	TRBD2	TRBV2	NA	CANGLDTDTQYF	TGTGCCAACGGACTAGACACAGATACGCAGTATTTT
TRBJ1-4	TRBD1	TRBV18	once	CASSPVQGAAKLFF	TGTGCCAGCTCACCTGTTCAGGGGGCTGCGAAACTGTTTTTT
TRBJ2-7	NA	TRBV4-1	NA	CASSQPGQPGKQYF	TGCGCCAGCAGCCAACCGGGACAACCGGGTAAGCAGTACTTC
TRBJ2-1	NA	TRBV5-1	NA	CASSLAAGSNEQFF	TGCGCCAGCAGCTTGGCGGCAGGGTCCAATGAGCAGTTCTTC
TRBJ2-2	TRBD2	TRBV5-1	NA	CASRIAGDTGELFF	TGCGCCAGCAGGATAGCGGGCGACACCGGGGAGCTGTTTTTT
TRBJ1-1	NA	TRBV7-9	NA	CASSPHTNTEAFF	TGTGCCAGCAGCCCACACACGAACACTGAAGCTTTCTTT
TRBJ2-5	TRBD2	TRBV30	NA	CAWRPLSGVEETQYF	TGTGCCTGGAGACCCCTTAGCGGGGTGGAGGAGACCCAGTACTTC
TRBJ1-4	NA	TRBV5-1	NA	CASSLGRGPNEKLFF	TGCGCCAGCAGCTTGGGCAGGGGTCCTAATGAAAAACTGTTTTTT
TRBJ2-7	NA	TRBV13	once	CASSLGYSGYEQYF	TGTGCCAGCAGCTTAGGCTACAGCGGCTACGAGCAGTACTTC
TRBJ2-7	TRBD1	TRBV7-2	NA	CASSRRGHNEQYF	TGTGCCAGCAGCCGCAGGGGGCATAACGAGCAGTACTTC
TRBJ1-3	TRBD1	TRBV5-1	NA	CASKTGTGGNTIYF	TGCGCCAGTAAGACCGGGACAGGGGGAAACACCATATATTTT
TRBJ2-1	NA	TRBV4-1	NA	CASSRRDSSYNEQFF	TGCGCCAGCAGCCGTCGGGACTCCTCCTACAATGAGCAGTTCTTC
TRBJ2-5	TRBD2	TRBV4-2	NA	CASSLTLAGDAEETQYF	TGTGCCAGCAGCCTTACTCTAGCGGGAGATGCCGAGGAGACCCAGTACTTC
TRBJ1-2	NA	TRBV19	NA	CASSVPGERKGYGYTF	TGTGCCAGTAGTGTACCGGGAGAAAGAAAGGGCTATGGCTACACCTTC
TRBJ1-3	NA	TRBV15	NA	CATSRVSLNKGNTIYF	TGTGCCACCAGCAGAGTATCGTTAAACAAAGGAAACACCATATATTTT
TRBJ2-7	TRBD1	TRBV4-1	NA	CASSLTDRASYEQYF	TGCGCCAGCAGCCTTACAGACAGGGCGTCCTACGAGCAGTACTTC
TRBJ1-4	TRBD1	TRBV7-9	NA	CASRPAGRGGFNEKLFF	TGTGCCAGCAGGCCGGCAGGGAGAGGGGGCTTTAATGAAAAACTGTTTTTT
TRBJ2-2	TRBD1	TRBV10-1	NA	CASRPDRENTGELFF	TGCGCCAGCAGACCCGACAGGGAAAACACCGGGGAGCTGTTTTTT
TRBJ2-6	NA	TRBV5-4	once	CASSPGLSSGANVLTF	TGTGCCAGCAGCCCGGGACTTAGCTCTGGGGCCAACGTCCTGACTTTC
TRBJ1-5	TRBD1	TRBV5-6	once	CASSLSQGASQPQHF	TGTGCCAGCAGCTTGAGCCAGGGGGCCAGTCAGCCCCAGCATTTT
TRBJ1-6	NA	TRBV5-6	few	CASTWYRSGSPLHF	TGTGCCAGCACCTGGTACAGGTCCGGGTCACCCCTCCACTTT
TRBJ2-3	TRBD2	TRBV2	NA	CASSDGGGLRTDTQYF	TGTGCCAGCAGTGACGGCGGGGGGCTACGAACAGATACGCAGTATTTT
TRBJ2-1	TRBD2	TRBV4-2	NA	CASSPAGLQPYNEQFF	TGTGCCAGCAGCCCAGCGGGACTGCAGCCTTACAATGAGCAGTTCTTC
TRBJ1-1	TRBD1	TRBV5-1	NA	CASSLRGPGQGANTEAFF	TGCGCCAGCAGCTTGCGGGGGCCGGGACAGGGGGCGAACACTGAAGCTTTCTTT